These T cell receptor beta chains were read from a single sample in a study of blood T cells in healthy people across ages. TCRdb reprocessed the 5' RACE reads via MiXCR and lists one record per CDR3 protein. The sample records about 730,000 distinct CDR3 sequences, about 42% being singletons. The sequenced material came from blood. All receptors come from a woman in her sixties in good health. The CDR3 runs from the conserved cysteine through the conserved F or W.

V	J	CDR3
TRBV4-2	TRBJ2-1	CASSQVGRNNEQFF
TRBV27	TRBJ2-7	CASSLRVGSYEQYF
TRBV3-1	TRBJ1-2	CASSHGSWQGYTF
TRBV7-9	TRBJ2-7	CASSSGLATGYEQYF
TRBV6-2/TRBV6-3	TRBJ2-5	CASRVELAGGEQYF
TRBV20-1	TRBJ2-7	CSASWTSATYEQYF
TRBV29-1	TRBJ1-1	CSVVDGDTEAFF
TRBV11-3	-	CASSLGIGLAGEETQYF
TRBV7-9	TRBJ2-1	CASSRQTGTPNEQFF
TRBV29-1	TRBJ2-3	CSVEEQVSTDTQYF
TRBV7-3	TRBJ2-2	CASSLRGGELFF
TRBV7-9	-	CASPGLNYEQYF
TRBV3-1	TRBJ2-5	CASSRGEKGLRETQYF
TRBV21-1	TRBJ1-6	CASSKSRSSYNSPLHF
TRBV4-1	TRBJ2-1	CASSHMFGNEQFF
TRBV3-1	TRBJ2-5	CASSQEVLTQYF
TRBV28	TRBJ2-4	CASTLSDTLAKNIQYF
TRBV7-9	TRBJ1-6	CASSGVGNSPLHF
TRBV20-1	TRBJ2-3	CSARPQGGFTDTQYF
TRBV6-5	TRBJ2-5	CASRTGYRETQYF
TRBV6-1	TRBJ1-1	CASSEAGDFTTTEAFF
TRBV7-2	TRBJ2-1	CASSLAGVGSYNEQFF
TRBV6-2/TRBV6-3	TRBJ2-7	CASSDWYEQYF
TRBV20-1	TRBJ2-3	CSAAGGYTDTQYF
TRBV6-6	TRBJ1-5	CASRTDSSNQPQHF
TRBV20-1	-	CSAQHSSGLAGEGTQYF
TRBV6-2/TRBV6-3	TRBJ2-7	CASSAFGEQYF
TRBV20-1	TRBJ2-3	CSAFTLVSGDTQYF
TRBV27	TRBJ2-3	CASSAGLAVGDTQYF
TRBV20-1	TRBJ2-7	CSAGLLAGGATSYEQYF
TRBV7-7	TRBJ2-5	CASSLVGLGQETQYF
TRBV29-1	TRBJ1-1	CSVGDRGWVGTEAFF
TRBV5-6	TRBJ2-1	CASSWQGSYNEQFF
TRBV20-1	TRBJ2-7	CSASGADDEQYF
TRBV5-1	TRBJ2-5	CASSSPTYQETQYF
TRBV4-2	TRBJ2-5	CASSQDRGSSRAFQETQYF
TRBV29-1	TRBJ2-1	CSVEDGREQFF
TRBV14	TRBJ2-7	CASSPARPLGTTNEQYF
TRBV20-1	TRBJ2-3	CSARPNRERSTDTQYF
TRBV5-1	TRBJ1-1	CASRRTSSNTEAFF
TRBV18	TRBJ2-5	CASSPVRTAEETQYF
TRBV2	-	CASSANRVGYNEQYF
TRBV21-1	TRBJ2-6	CASRWGTPVLGANVLTF
TRBV27	TRBJ2-5	CASSSFASGPLTQYF
TRBV2	TRBJ1-5	CASSGPPNQPQHF
TRBV5-4	TRBJ2-7	CASSEDRHYEQYF
TRBV6-1	TRBJ2-4	CASSEVGQGRNIQYF